The entry that follows covers one T cell receptor (beta chain) sequence. From germline, CDR1 is SQVTM and CDR2 ANQGSEA. The CDR3 loop spans 16 amino acids. V was shortened by 1 base and J by 1 base, with 16 bases between the two germline ends. This entry belongs to a study of blood T cell repertoires in COVID-19. Clones were read by immunoSEQ multiplex PCR, and TCRdb kept only the in-frame ones, dropping some. In the table there are approximately 360,000 clones, roughly nine tenths of which are singletons. J is TRBJ1-1 and V is TRBV29-1; D is ambiguous. The sample comprised peripheral blood. The clonotype originates from a man aged 40-55 years with acute or convalescent COVID-19. DNA for the CDR3: TGCAGCGTTGAAGCGTACCTAAGATTAGAGAACACTGAAGCTTTCTTT. Protein sequence: CSVEAYLRLENTEAFF.